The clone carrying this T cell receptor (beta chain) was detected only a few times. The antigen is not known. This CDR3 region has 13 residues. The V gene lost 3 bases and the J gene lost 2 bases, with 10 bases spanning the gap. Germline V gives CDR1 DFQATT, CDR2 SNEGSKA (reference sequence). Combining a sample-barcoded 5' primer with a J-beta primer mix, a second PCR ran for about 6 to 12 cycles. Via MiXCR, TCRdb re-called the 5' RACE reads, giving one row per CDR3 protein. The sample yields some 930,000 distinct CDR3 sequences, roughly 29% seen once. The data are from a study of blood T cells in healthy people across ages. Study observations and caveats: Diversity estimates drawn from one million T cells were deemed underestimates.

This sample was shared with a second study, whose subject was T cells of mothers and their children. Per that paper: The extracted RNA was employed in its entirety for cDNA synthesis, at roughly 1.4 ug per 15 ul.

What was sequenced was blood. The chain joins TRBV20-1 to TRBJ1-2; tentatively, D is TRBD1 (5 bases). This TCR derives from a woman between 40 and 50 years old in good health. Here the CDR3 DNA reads TGCAGTGCTAGGAGTAGGGACAACTATGGCTACACCTTC. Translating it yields CSARSRDNYGYTF.